This T cell receptor beta chain was captured in a study of blood T cell repertoires in COVID-19. Looking at the study overall: Sample material is recorded as cDNA or gDNA derived from T cells, B-cell-depleted T cells, or PBMCs.

Generated by immunoSEQ multiplex PCR, the TCRdb table keeps only in-frame clones and is missing some. The data contain roughly 290,000 clones, 90% of them singletons. Those enrolled, adults aged 18 to 89 years, came from under 25 US areas. Germline loops: CDR1 SGHDN, CDR2 FVKESK. V was trimmed by 1 base and J by 9 bases, leaving 13 bases between them. The CDR3 consists of 15 residues. This chain links TRBV14 with TRBJ1-6; D gene ambiguous. The sequencing input was PBMCs or T cells enriched from blood (not recorded which). This TCR came from a woman aged 18-35 years with acute COVID-19. CDR3 sequence: CASSQGRGFSSPLHF. The CDR3 nucleotides are TGTGCCAGCAGCCAAGGGAGAGGGTTTAGTTCACCCCTCCACTTT.